Listed below are T cell receptor beta chains from one sample, sequenced in a study of shared clonotypes between healthy human individuals. TCRdb keeps only in-frame clones here, not all; method: immunoSEQ multiplex PCR. The data contain some 1 million clones, approximately 70% of them singletons. Sequencing input: memory CD4+ T cells sorted from blood. Receptors originate from a young man in good health. The CDR3 runs from the conserved cysteine through the conserved F or W. Rows may omit the clone size; those that give it use once, few, many or a size class.

V gene	J gene	clone size	CDR3 protein
TRBV5-4	TRBJ2-4	NA	CASSLDRTGGHDF
TRBV10-3	TRBJ1-1	few	CAISSPTAGNTEAFF
TRBV5-1	TRBJ1-6	few	CASSLRLGDNSPLHF
TRBV5-1	TRBJ2-2	NA	CASSLDLAGSLTGELFF
TRBV30	TRBJ1-6	NA	CAWRFWGVEYNSPLHF
TRBV30	NA	NA	CVKPAETYEQYF
TRBV4-1	TRBJ2-3	NA	CASSPAPGPTDTQYF
TRBV6-5	TRBJ2-2	NA	CASRRGGLSTGELFF
TRBV7-9	TRBJ1-1	few	CASSLDWDTEAFF
TRBV27	TRBJ1-5	NA	CASSFGRNSNQPQHF
TRBV30	TRBJ2-1	NA	CAWTGTIYNEQFF
TRBV6-5	TRBJ1-2	NA	CASRMRGGYTF
TRBV28	TRBJ1-1	NA	CAGSFNQGGYRNTEAFF
TRBV18	TRBJ2-7	NA	CASSPWATNSYEQYF
TRBV7-9	TRBJ1-1	NA	CASIPPRARGATEAFF
TRBV6-5	TRBJ2-7	NA	CASAGTSSSYEQYF
TRBV2	TRBJ2-3	NA	CASRKLAGGEDTQYF
TRBV5-1	TRBJ2-1	few	CASSRRTGGVRGDEQFF
TRBV5-6	TRBJ2-2	NA	CASSPADRGTGELFF
TRBV21-1	TRBJ2-7	NA	CASSNGGSGGSSYEQYF
TRBV18	TRBJ2-1	many	CASSPHLAGEQFF
TRBV11-1	TRBJ2-7	once	CASSLDLPTGTGATYEQYF
TRBV6-6	TRBJ1-2	NA	CASSRGYGYTF
TRBV7-2	TRBJ1-5	NA	CASSLAPQGVGNQPQHF
TRBV29-1	TRBJ2-1	few	CSVVIYNEQFF
TRBV28	TRBJ2-7	NA	CASSPVDRDYEQYF
TRBV19	TRBJ2-3	NA	CASSISSLAGVGADTQYF
TRBV7-9	TRBJ1-2	NA	CASSLDGDAGGYTF
TRBV5-1	TRBJ2-5	few	CASSLEVLTGRKETQYF
TRBV5-8	TRBJ1-2	NA	CASSVTGGYGYTF
TRBV6-1	TRBJ2-1	NA	CASSANPPIVQGYNEQFF
TRBV4-3	TRBJ1-2	NA	CASSQGQGQGYTF
TRBV11-2	TRBJ2-5	NA	CASSLAAGVRKTQYF
TRBV4-1	TRBJ2-1	NA	CASSQDLIGGGRQFF
TRBV7-2	TRBJ2-1	NA	CASSLVGGNYNEQFF
TRBV2	TRBJ2-5	NA	CASSEVDRSETQYF
TRBV5-6	TRBJ2-7	NA	CASKKGLHEQYF
TRBV5-5	TRBJ2-5	NA	CASSLDLANPQETQYF
TRBV7-8	TRBJ2-3	NA	CASSLERWFLTDTQYF
TRBV4-1	TRBJ1-6	NA	CASSQKPPDTEYNSPLHF
TRBV10-1	TRBJ2-1	NA	CASSPWGSGSPSEQFF